Following are 30 T cell receptor beta chains from one sample sequenced in a study of monozygotic twins with inflammatory bowel disease. TCRdb reprocessed the 5' RACE reads; each CDR3 protein has one entry and no DNA is given. The sample has over 130,000 distinct CDR3 sequences. The sequencing sample was made of blood. The receptors were gathered from a human donor with ulcerative colitis or Crohn's disease, or a healthy co-twin of an affected twin (not recorded which).

CDR3 sequence: CASTETGRPYEQYF. The gene calls are TRBV12-3 or TRBV12-4 and TRBJ2-7; TCRdb indicates TRBD1, and absent DNA this call remains unverified. The CDR3 runs to 14 residues.

The V call is TRBV3-1, the J call TRBJ2-3; TCRdb designates TRBD2, a call that cannot be tested without DNA. The V gene's germline CDR1 is LGHDT and CDR2 YNNKEL (reference sequence). The length of the CDR3 is 18 residues. CDR3 in amino acids: CASSQDSTSGGSTDTQYF.

J is TRBJ2-1 and V is TRBV7-3; checking the TCRdb D call of TRBD1 is not possible without DNA. The CDR3 spans 15 residues. CDR1 is SGHTA and CDR2 is FQGTGA in the germline V gene. CDR3 in amino acids: CASSSFGRGSNEQFF.

V gene TRBV11-2 combines with J gene TRBJ2-2; TCRdb's D call of TRBD2 is untestable without DNA. Germline loops: CDR1 SGHAT, CDR2 FQNNGV. This CDR3 has 18 residues. CDR3: CASSLVSLGGGMTGELFF.

The V call is TRBV5-1, the J call TRBJ2-3. Germline-derived CDR1 and CDR2 are SGHRS and YFSETQ. This CDR3 comprises 15 residues. CDR3 region: CASSLGQTGTDTQYF.

This chain connects TRBV28 to TRBJ1-2; TCRdb selects TRBD1, and the lack of DNA leaves this call unchecked. The germline gives CDR1 MDHEN, CDR2 SYDVKM. The CDR3 totals 14 residues. CDR3 residues: CASSPYGQVYGYTF.

V is TRBV7-9 and J is TRBJ2-1; TCRdb's D call of TRBD2 is untestable without DNA. The CDR3 spans 16 residues. Germline CDR1 is SEHNR and CDR2 is FQNEAQ (reference sequence). The CDR3 sequence is CASSFSTSGGYNEQFF.

This rearrangement joins TRBV24-1 to TRBJ1-1; TCRdb's assignment of TRBD1 cannot be checked, as there is no DNA. The CDR3 is 13 amino acids. The V gene's germline CDR1 is KGHDR and CDR2 SFDVKD. CDR3 region: CATTLGENTEAFF.

This rearrangement joins TRBV6-5 to TRBJ2-5; there is no DNA to check the TCRdb D call of TRBD2. The CDR3 totals 13 residues. Looked up from germline, CDR1 is MNHEY and CDR2 is SVGAGI. CDR3 protein: CASRHSGQETQYF.

The CDR3: CSAPGQGSHEQYF. V usage is TRBV20-1 and J usage is TRBJ2-7; the TCRdb call, TRBD1, lacks DNA for checking. In germline, CDR1 is DFQATT, CDR2 SNEGSKA (reference sequence). This CDR3 is built from 13 residues.

This sequence joins TRBV6-1 and TRBJ1-1; TCRdb proposes TRBD1, but this gene call is untestable without DNA. This CDR3 spans 13 amino acids. Per the germline V gene, CDR1 is MNHNS and CDR2 is SASEGT. The CDR3 reads CASSEVEGTEAFF.

This rearrangement joins TRBV20-1 to TRBJ1-4. The CDR3 spans 14 residues. The V gene's germline CDR1 is DFQATT and CDR2 SNEGSKA (reference sequence). The CDR3 protein is CSAIVVATNEKLFF.

The rearrangement uses TRBV5-1 and TRBJ2-7; the D call from TCRdb, TRBD1, cannot be confirmed without DNA. The CDR3 is made up of 12 amino acids. Germline assignment: CDR1 SGHRS and CDR2 YFSETQ. The CDR3: CASSSDRVGQYF.

The chain joins TRBV7-2 to TRBJ2-1; TCRdb designates TRBD1, a call that cannot be tested without DNA. The V gene's germline CDR1 is SGHTA and CDR2 FQGNSA. The CDR3 is 13 amino acids. This chain's CDR3 is CASSFDRANEQFF.

This chain links TRBV27 with TRBJ1-2; TCRdb's assignment of TRBD1 cannot be checked, as there is no DNA. Germline assignment: CDR1 MNHEY and CDR2 SMNVEV (reference sequence). The CDR3 has 14 residues. The CDR3 is CASSLGTGGAGYTF.

The rearrangement links TRBV6-5 to TRBJ2-1; TCRdb's D call of TRBD1 is untestable without DNA. The CDR3 has 17 residues. The germline CDR1 and CDR2 sequences are MNHEY and SVGAGI. CDR3 amino acids: CASSYSGWTGGRGEQFF.

The genes are TRBV12-3 or TRBV12-4 and TRBJ2-3; TCRdb names TRBD2, which stays unverified in the absence of DNA. The CDR3 sequence is 14 residues long. The chain's CDR3 is CASSQTSPTDTQYF.

The chain has TRBV7-9 and TRBJ1-1; TCRdb lists TRBD1, though no DNA is available to test this call. From germline, CDR1 is SEHNR and CDR2 FQNEAQ (reference sequence). The CDR3 covers 13 residues. Here the CDR3 reads CASSFQGRTEAFF.

J is TRBJ2-3 and V is TRBV5-1; TCRdb indicates TRBD2, and absent DNA this call remains unverified. This CDR3 has 15 amino acids. Germline V gene sequence: CDR1 SGHRS, CDR2 YFSETQ. The chain's CDR3 is CASSVAGGPTDTQYF.

The chain is built from TRBV15 and TRBJ1-1; TCRdb returns TRBD1, unconfirmable since there is no DNA. The CDR3 consists of 14 residues. The germline V gene encodes CDR1 LNHNV and CDR2 YYDKDF (reference sequence). CDR3 sequence: CTTSPLDTITEAFF. Variable domain in full (rest from reference TRBV15 and TRBJ1-1): DAMVIQNPRYQVTQFGKPVTLSCSQTLNHNVMYWYQQKSSQAPKLLFHYYDKDFNNEADTPDNFQSRRPNTSFCFLDIRSPGLGDTAMYLCTTSPLDTITEAFFGQGTRLTVV.

V usage is TRBV12-5 and J usage is TRBJ2-5; the D call of TRBD1 rests on TCRdb alone, since no DNA is present to check it. Germline CDR1 reads LGHNT; CDR2 reads FRNRAP. The CDR3 runs 13 residues. The CDR3 loop reads CASGLTGPETQYF.

V is TRBV20-1 and J is TRBJ2-7. The germline V gene encodes CDR1 DFQATT and CDR2 SNEGSKA (reference sequence). This CDR3 has 14 residues. This CDR3 reads CSARVPRSSYEQYF.

This sequence joins TRBV18 and TRBJ1-5; TCRdb's assignment of TRBD1 cannot be checked, as there is no DNA. Germline V gives CDR1 KGHSH, CDR2 LQKENI. The CDR3 runs to 15 residues. CDR3 amino acids: CASSPVGGNNQPQHF.

This chain connects TRBV6-5 to TRBJ2-7; the TCRdb call, TRBD1, lacks DNA for checking. This CDR3 has 14 amino acids. CDR1 is MNHEY and CDR2 is SVGAGI in the germline V gene. This chain's CDR3 is CASSYSRQVYEQYF.

The chain is built from TRBV6-5 and TRBJ1-1; as DNA is missing, the TRBD1 call by TCRdb cannot be tested. The CDR3 runs 14 residues. CDR1 and CDR2 (germline): MNHEY, SVGAGI. The CDR3 is CASSYSFPDTEAFF.

This chain uses TRBV14 with TRBJ2-1. CDR1 and CDR2 from the germline V gene are SGHDN and FVKESK. The CDR3 has 13 residues. The chain's CDR3 is CASSQDFLMQQFF.

The rearrangement uses TRBV4-3 and TRBJ2-3; TCRdb indicates TRBD1, and absent DNA this call remains unverified. In germline, CDR1 is LGHNA, CDR2 YSLEER. The CDR3 length is 20 residues. CDR3 residues: CASSQDSPPGTGFGTDTQYF.

The V and J genes are TRBV5-1 and TRBJ2-2; the TCRdb call, TRBD1, lacks DNA for checking. CDR3 size: 17 residues. Germline assignment: CDR1 SGHRS and CDR2 YFSETQ. The CDR3: CASSRGQGALNTGELFF.

The V gene is TRBV6-5, the J gene TRBJ2-4; the TCRdb call, TRBD2, lacks DNA for checking. CDR1 and CDR2 (germline): MNHEY, SVGAGI. The CDR3 sequence is 18 residues long. The CDR3 is CASSYAPSGGSTKNIQYF.

The gene calls are TRBV4-3 and TRBJ2-7; the D call of TRBD1 rests on TCRdb alone, since no DNA is present to check it. This CDR3 comprises 13 residues. Germline V gene lookup returns CDR1 LGHNA and CDR2 YSLEER. CDR3 sequence: CASSQEGAYEQHF.